This T cell receptor (beta chain) was obtained from a study of cytomegalovirus exposure and HLA in healthy donors (dated by TCRdb to between 2016 and 2019). Study-level background: A later analysis indicated that the 120 or so validation repertoires were generated on the platform also employed for the 666 repertoires of the first cohort. The aim of the study was to test whether cataloging public T cell receptors could identify signatures of past pathogen exposure. Along with the approximately 650-subject first cohort, a separate validation cohort of some 130 different subjects was used. To predict cytomegalovirus infection status, the study combined high-throughput TCR immunosequencing, statistical association of individual TCRs with disease status, and machine learning. Broader findings and caveats from the paper: In a later analysis, TCRs clustered in the first cohort were found to also tend to co-occur in the roughly 130 validation repertoires, with 90% to 95% of cluster scores above 0. A total of 150 to 200 TCR beta chains were listed by the study as associated with cytomegalovirus. Most TCR sequences were observed very rarely across donors, whereas some public TCRs were present in many individuals. The authors suggested that the approach could potentially be generalized to other disease states and immunological phenotypes. In both the original and validation cohorts, the classifier was reported to diagnose cytomegalovirus status with high specificity and sensitivity. The validation cohort had no HLA typing available for a later analysis, so co-occurrence within that cohort was assessed over all 120 or so repertoires. Three of the identified cytomegalovirus-associated TCR beta chains were confirmed in vitro to be specific for cytomegalovirus antigens.

Separate from the approximately 670-subject first cohort, the validation cohort of 120 subjects was the group to which the donors belonged. As for this clone: There is no known antigen for this receptor. No base-level quality is on record; no much larger clone is a single base apart.

CDR1 and CDR2 are read off the germline V gene as MNHNS and SASEGT. V lost 2 bases and J lost 10 bases, and the count of bases not matched to a germline gene is 5. Including cysteine and phenylalanine, the CDR3 has 13 amino acids. Only the CDR3 part of the read is kept: 39 bases, read in frame from the first base. Preparation of the library involved the immunoSEQ multiplex PCR assay. The study's processing was this. A statistical classification framework was built for diagnosing cytomegalovirus status from the catalog of TCR beta chain sequences. The table comes from immuneACCESS by way of TCRdb, which keeps in-frame sequences with V and J called. Part of the clones is missing from these tables; in studies checked, under half for an unresolved V gene and the rest for unknown reasons. Clonal size and the V and J genes are those of that table, whereas D and trimming came from the DNA. Counted in this sample were 250,000 to 350,000 clones; approximately 86% of them appeared once. The top ten clones comprise around 0.96% of the sample.

The clonotype originates from a man aged 25 to 40 in good health and CMV-seronegative. The sequence links TRBV6-1 to TRBJ2-1, with 7 junctional bases fitting TRBD2. Sequencing used PBMCs. The DNA sequence is TGTGCCAGCAGTGAACGAGGCGGGGGAGAGCAGTTCTTC. Its coded protein is CASSERGGGEQFF.